This T cell receptor beta chain is drawn from a study of shared clonotypes between healthy human individuals. For genomic DNA, unsorted samples relied on tens of millions of PBMCs. CDR3 size: 13 residues. The V gene's germline CDR1 is ENHRY and CDR2 SYGVKD. After removal of 6 bases from V and 9 bases from J, the junction contained 10 bases not matched to a gene. Sequenced by immunoSEQ multiplex PCR; TCRdb stores in-frame clones only, minus some. Of roughly 480,000 clones detected, 79% appear once; the ten largest clones hold 9.5% to 15%. V is TRBV10-3 and J is TRBJ2-5; 7 bases fit TRBD1. The TCR was taken from a middle-aged woman in good health. Some clones in this sample may be carry-over from other donors' samples. Sequencing input: PBMCs. CDR3 sequence reads: CAIRTGPEGAQYF. CDR3 nucleotide sequence: TGTGCCATCAGGACAGGGCCGGAAGGGGCCCAGTACTTC.